A single sample is the source of the 27 T cell receptor beta chains below, sequenced in a study of T cell changes during pregnancy in multiple sclerosis. Measured with immunoSEQ multiplex PCR; TCRdb has only the in-frame clones, and not every one. Of about 40,000 clones detected, 94% appear once; the ten largest clones hold 1.5% to 2%. Sequences were derived from peripheral blood, sampled in the third trimester of pregnancy. All receptors come from a female donor with multiple sclerosis, enrolled in a pregnancy study.

This clone was found once. This chain uses TRBV19 with TRBJ2-3; 10 positions agree with TRBD2. The CDR3 covers 13 residues. With 10 bases clipped from V and 2 bases from J, the junction kept 3 bases outside the gene matches. Germline CDR1 is LNHDA and CDR2 is SQIVND (reference sequence). The DNA of the CDR3 is TGTGCCACCAGCGGGAGGGTCACAGATACGCAGTATTTT. This codes for CATSGRVTDTQYF.

The chain combines TRBV2 with TRBJ1-2; TRBD1 matches at 9 bases. Looked up from germline, CDR1 is SNHLY and CDR2 is FYNNEI. With 5 bases clipped from V and 6 bases from J, the junction kept 10 bases outside the gene matches. CDR3 length: 15 residues. The CDR3 sequence: CASSSRTGAVDGYTF. Written as DNA, the CDR3 is TGTGCCAGCAGTTCCCGGACAGGGGCTGTGGATGGCTACACCTTC.

The J gene is TRBJ1-6, the V gene TRBV28; possible D gene TRBD1, 6 bases. V lost 9 bases to trimming and J lost 7 bases, with 19 bases between them. Germline V gene data show CDR1 as MDHEN and CDR2 as SYDVKM. The CDR3 runs to 15 residues. The CDR3 sequence is CASKASGQPNSPLHF. CDR3 nucleotide sequence: TGTGCCAGTAAAGCTTCAGGACAGCCAAATTCACCCCTCCACTTT.

The chain couples TRBV7-3 to TRBJ2-1; no clear D. V gave up 2 bases and J gave up 5 bases, with 10 bases separating them. The germline gives CDR1 SGHTA, CDR2 FQGTGA. This CDR3 spans 14 amino acids. This CDR3 is CASSLGPQNNEQFF. CDR3 coding DNA: TGTGCCAGCAGCTTAGGTCCCCAGAACAATGAGCAGTTCTTC.

J is TRBJ2-2 and V is TRBV15; TRBD2 matches 15 bases. This CDR3 has 18 amino acids. V trimming: 2 bases; J trimming: 4 bases; junction bases outside the gene matches: 5. Germline CDR1 reads LNHNV; CDR2 reads YYDKDF (reference sequence). The CDR3 loop is CATSRIGLAGGSTGELFF. CDR3 bases: TGTGCCACCAGCAGAATTGGACTAGCGGGAGGGAGCACCGGGGAGCTGTTTTTT.

This chain links TRBV30 with TRBJ2-3, with 7 bases lining up with TRBD2. CDR1 and CDR2 from the germline V gene are GTSNPN and SVGIG (reference sequence). The CDR3 totals 17 residues. V shed 0 bases and J 0 bases; nucleotides not matched to a gene: 9. For the CDR3, the DNA is TGTGCCTGGAGTGTACGGCTAGCGGCATCTAGCACAGATACGCAGTATTTT. It codes for CAWSVRLAASSTDTQYF.

The chain has TRBV6-9 and TRBJ2-1; D perhaps matches TRBD1 (5 bases). Germline V lookup: CDR1 MNHGY, CDR2 SVAAGI. The CDR3 covers 13 residues. The V gene lost 4 bases and the J gene lost 6 bases, with 10 bases spanning the gap. In nucleotides, the CDR3 is TGTGCCAGCAGTTTCGACAGCTCCAATGAGCAGTTCTTC. Translation gives CASSFDSSNEQFF.

This chain links TRBV9 with TRBJ2-1, with D maybe TRBD2 (7 bases). Germline V CDR1 and CDR2: SGDLS, YYNGEE. V lost 4 bases, J lost 7 bases, and 12 bases lay in between. The CDR3 spans 13 residues. The CDR3 loop reads CASSPAGANEQFF. CDR3 sequence (DNA): TGTGCCAGCAGCCCGGCGGGGGCAAATGAGCAGTTCTTC.

This clone was seen only once. The chain combines TRBV2 with TRBJ2-1, with D perhaps matching TRBD1 (5 bases). CDR3 size: 16 residues. Germline V lookup: CDR1 SNHLY, CDR2 FYNNEI. V gave up 2 bases and J gave up 8 bases, with 19 bases separating them. The chain's CDR3 is CASSEWVSQGLDEQFF. The DNA of the CDR3 is TGTGCCAGCAGTGAATGGGTTAGTCAGGGTCTGGATGAGCAGTTCTTC.

The chain recombines TRBV27 with TRBJ1-1; 10 nucleotides match TRBD1. With V trimmed by 6 bases and J by 5 bases, 6 bases remained unmatched. CDR1 is MNHEY, CDR2 SMNVEV, per germline (reference sequence). CDR3 length: 14 amino acids. The CDR3 DNA is TGTGCCAGCAGCCGGGACAGGGGAGGAACTGAAGCTTTCTTT. As protein: CASSRDRGGTEAFF.

V and J are TRBV19 and TRBJ2-7, with 7 bases that match TRBD2. This CDR3 is 14 amino acids long. CDR1 and CDR2 from the germline V gene are LNHDA and SQIVND (reference sequence). V was clipped by 8 bases and J by 3 bases; unmatched bases: 10. The CDR3 is CASSRGGRGYEQYF. The DNA for the CDR3 is TGTGCCAGTTCACGCGGGGGAAGGGGCTACGAGCAGTACTTC.

This rearrangement joins TRBV5-1 to TRBJ2-7; possibly TRBD2 for D (7 bases). The CDR3 sequence is 16 residues long. Germline loops: CDR1 SGHRS, CDR2 YFSETQ. V shed 3 bases and J shed 1 base, with 17 bases lying between them. The CDR3, as DNA: TGCGCCAGCAGCTGGAGGGGGGGGGTAAGTTCCTACGAGCAGTACTTC. Translation: CASSWRGGVSSYEQYF.

The chain uses TRBV2 and TRBJ1-4, with TRBD1 matching over 10 bases. The V gene's germline CDR1 is SNHLY and CDR2 FYNNEI. The V and J ends lost 8 bases and 3 bases, in that order; junction bases with no gene match: 12. CDR3 length equals 17 residues. CDR3 nucleotide sequence: TGTGCCAGCTCGGGGACAGGGGATGAGTCACCTAATGAAAAACTGTTTTTT. Its translation is CASSGTGDESPNEKLFF.

This clone showed up just once. V usage is TRBV5-6 and J usage is TRBJ1-3; D call uncertain. The germline V and J ends were trimmed by 0 bases and 0 bases, with 16 bases remaining between them. Germline V gene sequence: CDR1 SGHDT, CDR2 YYEEEE. The CDR3 covers 18 residues. The chain's CDR3 is CASSLVGEPTDSGNTIYF. CDR3 sequence (DNA): TGTGCCAGCAGCTTGGTTGGAGAGCCTACGGACTCTGGAAACACCATATATTTT.

V usage is TRBV12-5 and J usage is TRBJ2-1; 8 bases are a match to TRBD2. V shed 1 base, J shed 9 bases, and the junction held 17 bases outside the gene matches. This CDR3 has 18 amino acids. Germline V gives CDR1 LGHNT, CDR2 FRNRAP. In DNA, the CDR3 is TGTGCTAGTGGTTTGGCACCGAAGAGGTCCACGGGGGGGAGTGAGCAGTTCTTC. This codes for CASGLAPKRSTGGSEQFF.

The V and J genes are TRBV9 and TRBJ1-1; D might be TRBD1 (6 bases). The CDR3 is 13 amino acids. The germline gives CDR1 SGDLS, CDR2 YYNGEE. V was clipped by 3 bases and J by 2 bases, with 8 bases between them. CDR3 sequence (DNA): TGTGCCAGCAGCGACAGGGATAACACTGAAGCTTTCTTT. As protein: CASSDRDNTEAFF.

This chain uses TRBV13 with TRBJ1-2; TRBD1 aligns across 8 bases. V lost 4 bases to trimming and J lost 4 bases; unmatched junction nucleotides: 5. The length of the CDR3 is 14 residues. Germline CDR1 is PRHDT and CDR2 is FYEKMQ (reference sequence). The CDR3 loop is CASSSQGAGYGYTF. For the CDR3, the DNA is TGTGCCAGCAGCTCCCAGGGGGCCGGCTATGGCTACACCTTC.

This chain connects TRBV5-1 to TRBJ2-2, with 7 bases aligning to TRBD1. The CDR3 sequence is 16 residues long. Trimming cost V 4 bases and J 2 bases; bases outside gene matches: 8. The germline V gene encodes CDR1 SGHRS and CDR2 YFSETQ. The CDR3 sequence: CASSGTGTANTGELFF. The CDR3 DNA is TGCGCCAGCAGCGGGACCGGGACAGCAAACACCGGGGAGCTGTTTTTT. Full variable domain (rest looked up from reference TRBV5-1 and TRBJ2-2): KAGVTQTPRYLIKTRGQQVTLSCSPISGHRSVSWYQQTPGQGLQFLFEYFSETQRNKGNFPGRFSGRQFSNSRSEMNVSTLELGDSALYLCASSGTGTANTGELFFGEGSRLTVL.

The chain is built from TRBV6-5 and TRBJ2-3, with D possibly TRBD2 on 6 matching bases. The germline gives CDR1 MNHEY, CDR2 SVGAGI. Trimming cost V 6 bases and J 2 bases, with 15 bases left between them. CDR3 length: 15 residues. CDR3 DNA sequence: TGTGCCAGCAGCTTACTAGGAGGGGTCACAGATACGCAGTATTTT. Translating it yields CASSLLGGVTDTQYF.

To note about this clone: An end of the junction does not agree with germline; a read error may underlie this. V gene TRBV7-7 combines with J gene TRBJ2-2, with D possibly being TRBD1 (6 bases). Per the germline V gene, CDR1 is SSHAT and CDR2 is FNYEAQ (reference sequence). The CDR3 sequence is 15 residues long. The CDR3 sequence is CASSPRAGETGELFF. The CDR3 nucleotides read TGTGCTAGCAGCCCTCGTGCAGGGGAGACCGGGGAGCTGTTTTTT.

The chain links TRBV7-9 to TRBJ2-3, with 8 bases aligning to TRBD2. V gave up 2 bases and J gave up 2 bases; unmatched junction bases: 9. This CDR3 has 17 amino acids. The germline gives CDR1 SEHNR, CDR2 FQNEAQ (reference sequence). The CDR3 DNA sequence: TGTGCCAGCAGCTTATCCGTGGCGGGAGGACACACAGATACGCAGTATTTT. It translates to CASSLSVAGGHTDTQYF.

Remarks on this clone: At one end, the junction sequence differs from germline, possibly due to a read error. This chain connects TRBV10-1 to TRBJ2-7; the D gene is possibly TRBD2 (5 bases). Germline assignment: CDR1 WNHNN and CDR2 SYGVQD (reference sequence). The CDR3 runs to 8 residues. The CDR3 region has the DNA TGCGCCACCCCCCGAACTAGCTTC. Amino acids: CATPRTSF.

This chain links TRBV7-2 with TRBJ1-1; possible D gene TRBD1, 6 bases. Trimming removed 3 bases from V and 11 bases from J, with 13 bases in between. The CDR3 covers 12 residues. Looked up from germline, CDR1 is SGHTA and CDR2 is FQGNSA. The CDR3 reads CASSFDRSAAFF. CDR3 nucleotides: TGTGCCAGCAGCTTCGACAGGTCGGCTGCTTTCTTT.

The chain carries TRBV6-1 and TRBJ1-1; D is undetermined. V gave up 4 bases and J gave up 2 bases, with 20 bases separating them. CDR3 size: 17 residues. Looked up from germline, CDR1 is MNHNS and CDR2 is SASEGT. CDR3 in amino acids: CASSGLLRVTSNTEAFF. CDR3 coding DNA: TGTGCCAGCAGTGGACTTTTGAGGGTAACAAGTAACACTGAAGCTTTCTTT.

This clone was observed a single time. The chain is built from TRBV12-2 and TRBJ2-5; the table's D call of TRBD2 was not tested on the DNA. TRBV12-2 is classified as a pseudogene. The CDR3 totals 17 residues. This chain's CDR3 is CASRLGRLAGIQETQYF. In DNA form, the CDR3 reads TGTGCAAGTCGCTTAGGGAGACTAGCGGGAATTCAAGAGACCCAGTACTTC.

The chain links TRBV6-5 to TRBJ2-1, with D perhaps matching TRBD2 (6 bases). The germline V gene has CDR1 MNHEY and CDR2 SVGAGI. The V and J ends lost 8 bases and 9 bases respectively, with 17 bases between them. The length of the CDR3 is 13 residues. CDR3 in amino acids: CASRRGRGSEQFF. The DNA of the CDR3 is TGTGCCAGCCGGAGGGGAAGGGGTAGTGAGCAGTTCTTC.

The rearrangement uses TRBV15 and TRBJ2-1; TRBD2 matches 13 bases. Looked up from germline, CDR1 is LNHNV and CDR2 is YYDKDF (reference sequence). This CDR3 contains 18 residues. The junction had 6 bases not matched to a gene; V was cut back by 0 bases and J by 4 bases. CDR3 region: CATSRDLGTSGIYNEQFF. CDR3 DNA sequence: TGTGCCACCAGCAGAGATCTCGGGACTAGCGGGATATACAATGAGCAGTTCTTC.